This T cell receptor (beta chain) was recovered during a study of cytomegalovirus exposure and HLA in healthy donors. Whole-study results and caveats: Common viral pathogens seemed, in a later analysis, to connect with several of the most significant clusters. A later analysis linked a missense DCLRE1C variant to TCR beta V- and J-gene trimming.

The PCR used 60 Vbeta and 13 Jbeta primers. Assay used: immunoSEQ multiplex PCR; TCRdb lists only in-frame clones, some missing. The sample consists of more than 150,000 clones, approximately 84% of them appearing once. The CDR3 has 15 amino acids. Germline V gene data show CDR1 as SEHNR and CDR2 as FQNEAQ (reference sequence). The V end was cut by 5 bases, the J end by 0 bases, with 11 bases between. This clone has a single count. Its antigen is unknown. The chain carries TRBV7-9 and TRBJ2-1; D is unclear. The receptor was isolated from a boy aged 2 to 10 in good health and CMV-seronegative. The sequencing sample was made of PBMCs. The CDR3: CASSIHWSSYNEQFF. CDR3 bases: TGTGCCAGCAGCATACACTGGAGCTCCTACAATGAGCAGTTCTTC.